This is a list of T cell receptor beta chains from one sample in a study of technical replicates of blood from several donors. Profiled with immunoSEQ multiplex PCR; TCRdb holds only in-frame clones, not every one. The data hold about 82,000 clones, with around 96% observed a single time. Sequencing input: T cells isolated from PBMCs. The receptors shown here come from a human donor in good health. CDR3s include the opening cysteine and the closing phenylalanine or tryptophan. The order of the fields is J gene, clone size, V gene, D gene, CDR3 DNA, CDR3 protein. D genes are given only for firm matches. For some rows the clone size is stated as once, few or many, or as a class when expanded; others skip it.

>TRBJ2-7|NA|TRBV11-2|NA
TGTGCCAGCAGCTTAGCAGGTCAGGGCTCCTACGAGCAGTACTTC
CASSLAGQGSYEQYF
>TRBJ1-1|NA|TRBV6-6|TRBD1
TGTGCCAGCAGTTCTATAGGGGGCGAAGCTTTCTTT
CASSSIGGEAFF
>TRBJ1-1|NA|TRBV7-9|TRBD1
TGTGCCAGCAGCGGACAGGTCAACACTGAAGCTTTCTTT
CASSGQVNTEAFF
>TRBJ2-7|NA|TRBV29-1|TRBD1
TGCAGCGTCCTTTTTGGACAGGGAGGTCTCGGGCAGTACTTC
CSVLFGQGGLGQYF
>TRBJ2-7|NA|TRBV11-2|NA
TGTGCCAGCAGTTTAGGGGCCCGCGAGCAGTACTTC
CASSLGAREQYF
>TRBJ2-3|NA|TRBV11-2|TRBD2
TGTGCCAGCAGCGGGACTAGCGGGGGACCCGATACGCAGTATTTT
CASSGTSGGPDTQYF
>TRBJ2-1|NA|TRBV6-4|NA
TGTGCCAGCAGTGACTCGGCGGGGCAGGGTAATGAGCAGTTCTTC
CASSDSAGQGNEQFF
>TRBJ1-2|once|TRBV4-2|TRBD1
TGTGCCAGCAGCCAAGATTGGCAGGGGGCCTATGGCTACACCTTC
CASSQDWQGAYGYTF
>TRBJ2-7|NA|TRBV5-6|NA
TGTGCCAGCAGCGAAGAGACAGGAGCCTACGAGCAGTACTTC
CASSEETGAYEQYF
>TRBJ1-3|NA|TRBV4-3|TRBD1
TGCGCCAGCAGCCACGTGACAGGGACTGGAAACACCATATATTTT
CASSHVTGTGNTIYF
>TRBJ2-7|NA|TRBV19|TRBD2
TGTGCCAGTAGTATAGAGGCTGGACTAGACATATCCTACGAGCAGTACTTC
CASSIEAGLDISYEQYF
>TRBJ2-3|NA|TRBV4-1|TRBD2
TGCGCCAGCAGCCAAGATTATTTTAGGCGGGAGGTGGGCACAGATACGCAGTATTTT
CASSQDYFRREVGTDTQYF
>TRBJ1-1|NA|TRBV27|TRBD1
TGTGCCAGCAGTTGGGCCCAGGGGGTGACTGAAGCTTTCTTT
CASSWAQGVTEAFF
>TRBJ1-1|NA|TRBV5-1|NA
TGCGCCAGCAGCTCGATGGACAGTAGGAACACTGAAGCTTTCTTT
CASSSMDSRNTEAFF
>TRBJ2-5|NA|TRBV14|TRBD1
TGTGCCAGCAGCGAGGGACAGGGGCTGGAGACCCAGTACTTC
CASSEGQGLETQYF
>TRBJ2-7|NA|TRBV11-1|NA
TGTGCCAGCAGCTCGGACAGCTCCTACGAGCAGTACTTC
CASSSDSSYEQYF
>TRBJ2-4|few|TRBV28|TRBD2
TGTGCCAGCAGCCCAATTCTAGCGGGAGGGCCGGGGACCAAAAACATTCAGTACTTC
CASSPILAGGPGTKNIQYF
>TRBJ2-1|NA|TRBV10-1|NA
TGCGCCAGCAGTGACCCAGCGGGCCTGCAGTTCTTC
CASSDPAGLQFF
>TRBJ2-7|NA|TRBV7-2|NA
TGTGCCAGCAGCTTAGGCCCCTTAGCGGTGGGGCACGAGCAGTACTTC
CASSLGPLAVGHEQYF
>TRBJ1-1|once|TRBV4-3|NA
TGCGCCAGCAGCCAAGGTACCTCAAGCTACGGCACTGAAGCTTTCTTT
CASSQGTSSYGTEAFF
>TRBJ1-4|NA|TRBV28|NA
TGTGCCAGCAGTTTACGGGTGTTTAATGAAAAACTGTTTTTT
CASSLRVFNEKLFF
>TRBJ1-5|NA|TRBV2|NA
TGTGCCAGCAGATCCGAGAAGCAGCCCCAGCATTTT
CASRSEKQPQHF
>TRBJ2-2|NA|TRBV27|TRBD2
TGTGCCAGCAGTCCTCTAGCGGGAAACACCGGGGAGCTGTTTTTT
CASSPLAGNTGELFF
>TRBJ1-1|NA|TRBV5-5|NA
TGTGCCAGCAGCTTGAGCGCGGACACTGAAGCTTTCTTT
CASSLSADTEAFF
>TRBJ1-3|NA|TRBV5-1|NA
TGCGCCAGCAGTCAGGGGCAGAGCTCTGGAAACACCATATATTTT
CASSQGQSSGNTIYF
>TRBJ1-1|NA|TRBV30|TRBD1
TGTGCCCGCAGCGAGGGGGCGAGCGGGACTGAAGCTTTCTTT
CARSEGASGTEAFF
>TRBJ2-7|once|TRBV5-1|NA
TGCGCCAGCAGCTTCGTCGGTTCCTACGAGCAGTACTTC
CASSFVGSYEQYF
>TRBJ2-3|once|TRBV11-2|TRBD2
TGTGCCAGCAGCTACCCGAGACTAGCGGGACTCCCCACAGATACGCAGTATTTT
CASSYPRLAGLPTDTQYF
>TRBJ2-7|NA|TRBV20-1|TRBD1
TGCAGTCCCCGGGACAGCTACGAGCAGTACTTC
CSPRDSYEQYF
>TRBJ2-2|NA|TRBV30|TRBD1
TGTGCCTGGAGGGGACAGACCGGGGAGCTGTTTTTT
CAWRGQTGELFF
>TRBJ2-1|NA|TRBV10-3|TRBD2
TGTGCCATCAGTGAGTCAATAAGCGGGATGGATGAGCAGTTCTTC
CAISESISGMDEQFF
>TRBJ2-1|NA|TRBV27|TRBD2
TGTGCCAGCAGTTTGGGACGGACTAGCCGTCGTGAGCAGTTCTTC
CASSLGRTSRREQFF
>TRBJ2-1|NA|TRBV28|TRBD2
TGTGCCAGCAGTTTTACCTCCGGGACTAGCAATGAGCAGTTCTTC
CASSFTSGTSNEQFF
>TRBJ1-1|once|TRBV4-1|NA
TGCGCCAGCAGCCAAAGGGGGTGGATGAACACTGAAGCTTTCTTT
CASSQRGWMNTEAFF
>TRBJ2-4|NA|TRBV19|TRBD1
TGTGCCAGTAGTGCCCCGACAGGGAGTAGAGACATTCAGTACTTC
CASSAPTGSRDIQYF
>TRBJ1-1|NA|TRBV19|NA
TGTGCCAGTAGGGATTGGGCGAACACTGAAGCTTTCTTT
CASRDWANTEAFF
>TRBJ2-5|NA|TRBV30|NA
TGTGCCTGTATGGAGGAGGGAGAAGAGACCCAGTACTTC
CACMEEGEETQYF
>TRBJ1-1|NA|TRBV9|NA
TGTGCCAGCAGCGGTAAGGGGGGGACTGAAGCTTTCTTT
CASSGKGGTEAFF
>TRBJ2-7|NA|TRBV11-2|NA
TGTGCCAGCAGCTCCGGGACATTCTACGAGCAGTACTTC
CASSSGTFYEQYF
>TRBJ1-1|NA|TRBV5-1|NA
TGCGCCAGCAGCATCGACAGGCACACTGAAGCTTTCTTT
CASSIDRHTEAFF
>TRBJ2-7|NA|TRBV18|NA
TGTGCCAGCTCACCAGGGACACACCTCTACGAGCAGTACTTC
CASSPGTHLYEQYF
>TRBJ2-3|NA|TRBV2|TRBD2
TGTGCCAGCAGTAGACTAGCGGGAGGAACAGATACGCAGTATTTT
CASSRLAGGTDTQYF
>TRBJ1-1|NA|TRBV9|NA
TGTGCCAGCAGCGTAGACAGGGATACTGAAGCTTTCTTT
CASSVDRDTEAFF
>TRBJ2-2|NA|TRBV18|TRBD2
TGTGCCAGCTCACCACAGGCTAGCGGGAGTACCGGGGAGCTGTTTTTT
CASSPQASGSTGELFF
>TRBJ1-1|NA|TRBV5-8|NA
TGTGCCAGCAGCTTGGGACTGAGCGTCGCCGATGTAGCTTTCTTT
CASSLGLSVADVAFF
>TRBJ2-7|NA|TRBV29-1|TRBD2
TGCAGCGTTGCCACAATAGCGGGAGTCGAGCAGTACTTC
CSVATIAGVEQYF
>TRBJ1-4|NA|TRBV6-5|NA
TGTGCCAGCAGTCTTAGGGAGGGGGGTTCACTGTTTTTT
CASSLREGGSLFF
>TRBJ1-2|NA|TRBV7-6|NA
TGTGCCAGCAGCTTAGGTACAGCCAACTATGGCTACACCTTC
CASSLGTANYGYTF
>TRBJ2-3|NA|TRBV6-5|NA
TGTGCCAGCCGAGTGGTAGGGAGGACAGATACGCAGTATTTT
CASRVVGRTDTQYF
>TRBJ2-2|once|TRBV6-6|NA
TGTGCCAGCAGTTACCCACCAGGGGACGGGGAGCTGTTTTTT
CASSYPPGDGELFF
>TRBJ2-3|NA|TRBV5-1|TRBD2
TGCGCCAGCAGCTTGGGCGGGAGTCTTGAAACGCAGTATTTT
CASSLGGSLETQYF
>TRBJ2-1|NA|TRBV7-3|TRBD1
TGTGCCAGCAGCCTTTTCCTCGGGACAGCCTACAATGAGCAGTTCTTC
CASSLFLGTAYNEQFF
>TRBJ2-3|NA|TRBV10-3|NA
TGTGCCATCACTGCCGGGGGAGATACGCAGTATTTT
CAITAGGDTQYF
>TRBJ1-5|NA|TRBV11-3|TRBD1
TGTGCCAGCAGGTCCGAAGGGGGCTCCTTAGGGCCCCAGCATTTT
CASRSEGGSLGPQHF
>TRBJ1-5|NA|TRBV12-5|NA
TGTGCTAGTGGTGATACAGGTCGAGAGAGCAATCAGCCCCAGCATTTT
CASGDTGRESNQPQHF
>TRBJ2-7|NA|TRBV28|NA
TGTGCCAGCAGTACTCAATTCTACGAGCAGTACTTC
CASSTQFYEQYF
>TRBJ1-5|few|TRBV6-5|NA
TGTGCCAGCAGCGTGGCCTTGTCATGGCCCCAGCATTTT
CASSVALSWPQHF
>TRBJ2-1|NA|TRBV15|NA
TGTGCCACCAGCAGAGATAAGCTACAGTCCGATTACTCCTACAATGAGCAGTTCTTC
CATSRDKLQSDYSYNEQFF